The entry below gives a single TCR beta chain sequence along with its context. The data stem from a study of blood T cell repertoires in COVID-19. Study in general: From the United States, Italy and Spain came samples of acute and convalescent COVID-19.

In the original processing: Researchers report that nucleated cell counts were estimated from reference gene primer amplification. Profiled with immunoSEQ multiplex PCR; TCRdb holds only in-frame clones, not every one. The DNA was the basis for D and trimming; V, J and clone size are from that table. The top ten hold 5.1% of the sample, which has around 400,000 clones, around 86% seen once. With 6 bases clipped from V and 4 bases from J, the junction kept 2 bases outside the gene matches. This CDR3 has 12 amino acids. The sequence derives from a woman in her forties or fifties who had recovered from COVID-19. Material: PBMCs or T cells enriched from blood (not recorded which). This chain uses TRBV12-3 or TRBV12-4 with TRBJ1-2; 7 nucleotides align to TRBD1. The CDR3 protein is CASSRDSYGYTF. Written as DNA, the CDR3 is TGTGCCAGCAGCCGGGACAGCTATGGCTACACCTTC.